This record concerns one T cell receptor (beta chain) sequence. Its antigen is unknown. By 5'RACE template switching, TCR cDNA was produced, with a universal primer site and UMIs added in the process. TCRdb itself ran the 5' RACE reads through MiXCR, one entry per CDR3 protein. The sample shows 500,000 to 550,000 distinct CDR3 sequences, around a fifth of them seen only once. This entry comes from a study of T cells after yellow fever vaccination. Study in general: Preparation used SMART-Seq v4 Ultra Low Input for the low-cell-number fractions.

The CDR3 has 16 residues. In germline, CDR1 is MNHEY, CDR2 SVGAGI. J was trimmed by 1 base and V by 6 bases; bases with no gene match: 8. Points from the study as a whole: A large majority of primary-vaccination clones showed up again after the booster (approximately 96% CD4, around 90% CD8). Contaminants from the bulk population, in the form of abundant clonotypes, could be found in FACS-sorted repertoires.

This rearrangement joins TRBV6-5 to TRBJ2-5; 10 bases are a match to TRBD2. The TCR comes from a man between 18 and 35 years old who received the YFV17D yellow fever vaccine. Sequencing used PBMCs, obtained roughly 20 days after the first yellow fever vaccination. In nucleotides, the CDR3 is TGTGCCAGCAGACTAGGACTAGCGGAAATCCAAGAGACCCAGTACTTC. It is translated as CASRLGLAEIQETQYF.